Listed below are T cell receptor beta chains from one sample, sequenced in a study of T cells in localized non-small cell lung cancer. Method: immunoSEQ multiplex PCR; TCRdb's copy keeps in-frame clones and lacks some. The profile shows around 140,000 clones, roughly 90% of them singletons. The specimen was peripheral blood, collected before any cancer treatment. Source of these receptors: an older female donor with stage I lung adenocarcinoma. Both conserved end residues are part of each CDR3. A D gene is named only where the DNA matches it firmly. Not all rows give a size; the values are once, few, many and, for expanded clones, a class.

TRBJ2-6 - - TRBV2 CASSETGANVLTF TGTGCCAGCAGTGAAACTGGGGCCAACGTCCTGACTTTC
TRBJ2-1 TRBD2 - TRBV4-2 CASSPRGGLEVYNEQFF TGTGCCAGCAGCCCCCGGGGAGGGCTAGAAGTCTACAATGAGCAGTTCTTC
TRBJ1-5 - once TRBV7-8 CASSVDGDPGQPQHF TGTGCCAGCAGCGTTGATGGGGATCCCGGTCAGCCCCAGCATTTT
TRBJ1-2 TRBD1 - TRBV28 CASRVGTDYGYTF TGTGCCAGCAGAGTCGGGACAGATTATGGCTACACCTTC
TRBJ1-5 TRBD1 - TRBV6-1 CASSPTGNQPQHF TGTGCCAGCAGCCCGACAGGGAATCAGCCCCAGCATTTT
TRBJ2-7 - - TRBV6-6 CASSTLQYSYEQYF TGTGCCAGCAGCACGCTACAGTACTCCTACGAGCAGTACTTC
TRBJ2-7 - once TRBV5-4 CASSLGSSYEQYF TGTGCCAGCAGCTTGGGGTCCTCCTACGAGCAGTACTTC
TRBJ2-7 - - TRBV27 CASSLHSPRGLSYEQYF TGTGCCAGCAGTTTACATTCCCCCCGCGGCCTCTCCTACGAGCAGTACTTC
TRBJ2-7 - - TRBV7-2 CASSFTFRGGEQYF TGTGCCAGCAGCTTCACATTCAGGGGAGGCGAGCAGTACTTC
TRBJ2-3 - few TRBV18 CASSPPSTDTQYF TGTGCCAGCTCACCACCTAGCACAGATACGCAGTATTTT
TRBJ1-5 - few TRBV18 CASSPGGDQPQHF TGTGCCAGCTCACCGGGTGGGGATCAGCCCCAGCATTTT
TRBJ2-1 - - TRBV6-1 CASSETGYNEQFF TGTGCCAGCAGTGAGACAGGATACAATGAGCAGTTCTTC
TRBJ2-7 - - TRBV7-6 CASSLSGPSEQYF TGTGCCAGCAGCTTAAGCGGCCCATCCGAGCAGTACTTC
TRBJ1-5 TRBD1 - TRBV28 CASSFDQGVRPQHF TGTGCCAGCAGTTTCGACCAGGGGGTAAGGCCCCAGCATTTT
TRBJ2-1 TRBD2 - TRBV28 CASSSPGTSGSNEQFF TGTGCCAGCAGTTCCCCTGGGACTAGCGGGAGTAATGAGCAGTTCTTC
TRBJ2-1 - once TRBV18 CASSPSSTVSNEQFF TGTGCCAGCTCACCATCTTCGACAGTCTCAAATGAGCAGTTCTTC
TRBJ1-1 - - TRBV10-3 CAISEASLGSTEAFF TGTGCCATCAGTGAGGCCTCCCTGGGGAGCACTGAAGCTTTCTTT
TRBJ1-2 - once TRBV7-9 CASSSPGPRDWSF TGTGCCAGCAGCTCCCCGGGACCGAGGGATTGGTCCTTC
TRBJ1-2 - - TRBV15 CATSRVQPRVGYTF TGTGCCACCAGCAGAGTTCAGCCCAGGGTTGGCTACACCTTC
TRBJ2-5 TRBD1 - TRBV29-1 CSVGPGQGTETQYF TGCAGCGTTGGGCCGGGACAGGGGACCGAGACCCAGTACTTC
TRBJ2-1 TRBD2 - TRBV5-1 CASSLSGLGSYNEQFF TGCGCCAGCAGCTTGTCTGGACTAGGCTCCTACAATGAGCAGTTCTTC
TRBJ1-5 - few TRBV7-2 CASSLTRGNQPQHF TGTGCCAGCAGCTTAACGCGAGGCAATCAGCCCCAGCATTTT
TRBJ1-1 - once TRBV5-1 CASSHATSNRVPEAFF TGCGCCAGCAGCCACGCCACAAGCAACAGGGTTCCTGAAGCTTTCTTT
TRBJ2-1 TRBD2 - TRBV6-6 CASSRSGRSANEQFF TGTGCCAGCAGTCGTAGCGGGAGATCCGCCAATGAGCAGTTCTTC
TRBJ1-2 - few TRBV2 CASSLDEGGYTF TGTGCCAGCAGTTTGGACGAGGGGGGCTACACCTTC
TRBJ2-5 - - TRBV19 CASSLSRQGGETQYF TGTGCCAGTAGTCTCTCTCGACAGGGAGGAGAGACCCAGTACTTC
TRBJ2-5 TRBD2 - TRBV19 CASRLAGGETQYF TGTGCCAGTAGACTAGCGGGAGGAGAGACCCAGTACTTC
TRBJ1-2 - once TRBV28 CASSTPGQDYGYTF TGTGCCAGCAGCACCCCCGGACAAGACTATGGCTACACCTTC
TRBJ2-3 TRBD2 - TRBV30 CAWNGLAGFTQYF TGTGCCTGGAATGGCCTAGCGGGATTTACGCAGTATTTT
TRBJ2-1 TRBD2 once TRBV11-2 CASSPSSGLAGGFGQFF TGTGCCAGCAGCCCCTCATCGGGACTAGCGGGAGGCTTTGGGCAGTTCTTC
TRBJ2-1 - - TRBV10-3 CASKSSGEQFF TGTGCCTCCAAGAGCTCCGGTGAGCAGTTCTTC
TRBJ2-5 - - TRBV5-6 CASSLFFSREETQYF TGTGCCAGCAGCTTGTTCTTTAGTAGAGAAGAGACCCAGTACTTC
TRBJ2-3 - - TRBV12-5 CASGLSTGRTDTQYF TGTGCTAGTGGTTTGTCTACAGGGCGCACAGATACGCAGTATTTT
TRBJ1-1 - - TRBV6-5 CASKDRMNTEAFF TGTGCCAGCAAAGACAGAATGAACACTGAAGCTTTCTTT
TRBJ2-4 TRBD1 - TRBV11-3 CASSGTGTGGKLIQYF TGTGCCAGCAGCGGGACCGGGACAGGGGGTAAACTTATTCAGTACTTC
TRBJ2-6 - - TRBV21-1 CASSARRGGVGRPASSGANVLTF TGTGCCAGCAGCGCGAGAAGGGGGGGAGTTGGAAGACCCGCTTCCTCTGGGGCCAACGTCCTGACTTTC
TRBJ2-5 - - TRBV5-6 CASSLRGFGKETQYF TGTGCCAGCAGCTTGAGAGGGTTCGGAAAAGAGACCCAGTACTTC
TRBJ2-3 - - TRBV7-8 CASSLAWGLGTDTQYF TGTGCCAGCAGCTTAGCTTGGGGGTTAGGGACAGATACGCAGTATTTT
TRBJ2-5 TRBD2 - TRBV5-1 CASSSGLAGVETQYF TGCGCCAGCAGCTCAGGACTAGCGGGAGTGGAGACCCAGTACTTC
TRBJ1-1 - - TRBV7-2 CASSWGGGNTEAFF TGTGCCAGCAGCTGGGGGGGCGGTAACACTGAAGCTTTCTTT
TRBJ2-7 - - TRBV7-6 CASSSMRAGTEQYF TGTGCCAGCAGCTCCATGAGGGCGGGAACCGAGCAGTACTTC
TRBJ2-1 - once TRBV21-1 CASSKGLAGGKAKEQFF TGTGCCAGCAGCAAAGGGCTAGCGGGAGGTAAGGCGAAAGAGCAGTTCTTC
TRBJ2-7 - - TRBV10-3 CAIMGDRASYEQYF TGTGCCATCATGGGGGACCGCGCCTCCTACGAGCAGTACTTC
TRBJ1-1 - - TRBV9 CASSAYLNTEAFF TGTGCCAGCAGCGCATACTTGAACACTGAAGCTTTCTTT
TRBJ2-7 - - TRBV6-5 CATHSTDSYEQYF TGTGCCACTCACTCGACCGATTCCTACGAGCAGTACTTC